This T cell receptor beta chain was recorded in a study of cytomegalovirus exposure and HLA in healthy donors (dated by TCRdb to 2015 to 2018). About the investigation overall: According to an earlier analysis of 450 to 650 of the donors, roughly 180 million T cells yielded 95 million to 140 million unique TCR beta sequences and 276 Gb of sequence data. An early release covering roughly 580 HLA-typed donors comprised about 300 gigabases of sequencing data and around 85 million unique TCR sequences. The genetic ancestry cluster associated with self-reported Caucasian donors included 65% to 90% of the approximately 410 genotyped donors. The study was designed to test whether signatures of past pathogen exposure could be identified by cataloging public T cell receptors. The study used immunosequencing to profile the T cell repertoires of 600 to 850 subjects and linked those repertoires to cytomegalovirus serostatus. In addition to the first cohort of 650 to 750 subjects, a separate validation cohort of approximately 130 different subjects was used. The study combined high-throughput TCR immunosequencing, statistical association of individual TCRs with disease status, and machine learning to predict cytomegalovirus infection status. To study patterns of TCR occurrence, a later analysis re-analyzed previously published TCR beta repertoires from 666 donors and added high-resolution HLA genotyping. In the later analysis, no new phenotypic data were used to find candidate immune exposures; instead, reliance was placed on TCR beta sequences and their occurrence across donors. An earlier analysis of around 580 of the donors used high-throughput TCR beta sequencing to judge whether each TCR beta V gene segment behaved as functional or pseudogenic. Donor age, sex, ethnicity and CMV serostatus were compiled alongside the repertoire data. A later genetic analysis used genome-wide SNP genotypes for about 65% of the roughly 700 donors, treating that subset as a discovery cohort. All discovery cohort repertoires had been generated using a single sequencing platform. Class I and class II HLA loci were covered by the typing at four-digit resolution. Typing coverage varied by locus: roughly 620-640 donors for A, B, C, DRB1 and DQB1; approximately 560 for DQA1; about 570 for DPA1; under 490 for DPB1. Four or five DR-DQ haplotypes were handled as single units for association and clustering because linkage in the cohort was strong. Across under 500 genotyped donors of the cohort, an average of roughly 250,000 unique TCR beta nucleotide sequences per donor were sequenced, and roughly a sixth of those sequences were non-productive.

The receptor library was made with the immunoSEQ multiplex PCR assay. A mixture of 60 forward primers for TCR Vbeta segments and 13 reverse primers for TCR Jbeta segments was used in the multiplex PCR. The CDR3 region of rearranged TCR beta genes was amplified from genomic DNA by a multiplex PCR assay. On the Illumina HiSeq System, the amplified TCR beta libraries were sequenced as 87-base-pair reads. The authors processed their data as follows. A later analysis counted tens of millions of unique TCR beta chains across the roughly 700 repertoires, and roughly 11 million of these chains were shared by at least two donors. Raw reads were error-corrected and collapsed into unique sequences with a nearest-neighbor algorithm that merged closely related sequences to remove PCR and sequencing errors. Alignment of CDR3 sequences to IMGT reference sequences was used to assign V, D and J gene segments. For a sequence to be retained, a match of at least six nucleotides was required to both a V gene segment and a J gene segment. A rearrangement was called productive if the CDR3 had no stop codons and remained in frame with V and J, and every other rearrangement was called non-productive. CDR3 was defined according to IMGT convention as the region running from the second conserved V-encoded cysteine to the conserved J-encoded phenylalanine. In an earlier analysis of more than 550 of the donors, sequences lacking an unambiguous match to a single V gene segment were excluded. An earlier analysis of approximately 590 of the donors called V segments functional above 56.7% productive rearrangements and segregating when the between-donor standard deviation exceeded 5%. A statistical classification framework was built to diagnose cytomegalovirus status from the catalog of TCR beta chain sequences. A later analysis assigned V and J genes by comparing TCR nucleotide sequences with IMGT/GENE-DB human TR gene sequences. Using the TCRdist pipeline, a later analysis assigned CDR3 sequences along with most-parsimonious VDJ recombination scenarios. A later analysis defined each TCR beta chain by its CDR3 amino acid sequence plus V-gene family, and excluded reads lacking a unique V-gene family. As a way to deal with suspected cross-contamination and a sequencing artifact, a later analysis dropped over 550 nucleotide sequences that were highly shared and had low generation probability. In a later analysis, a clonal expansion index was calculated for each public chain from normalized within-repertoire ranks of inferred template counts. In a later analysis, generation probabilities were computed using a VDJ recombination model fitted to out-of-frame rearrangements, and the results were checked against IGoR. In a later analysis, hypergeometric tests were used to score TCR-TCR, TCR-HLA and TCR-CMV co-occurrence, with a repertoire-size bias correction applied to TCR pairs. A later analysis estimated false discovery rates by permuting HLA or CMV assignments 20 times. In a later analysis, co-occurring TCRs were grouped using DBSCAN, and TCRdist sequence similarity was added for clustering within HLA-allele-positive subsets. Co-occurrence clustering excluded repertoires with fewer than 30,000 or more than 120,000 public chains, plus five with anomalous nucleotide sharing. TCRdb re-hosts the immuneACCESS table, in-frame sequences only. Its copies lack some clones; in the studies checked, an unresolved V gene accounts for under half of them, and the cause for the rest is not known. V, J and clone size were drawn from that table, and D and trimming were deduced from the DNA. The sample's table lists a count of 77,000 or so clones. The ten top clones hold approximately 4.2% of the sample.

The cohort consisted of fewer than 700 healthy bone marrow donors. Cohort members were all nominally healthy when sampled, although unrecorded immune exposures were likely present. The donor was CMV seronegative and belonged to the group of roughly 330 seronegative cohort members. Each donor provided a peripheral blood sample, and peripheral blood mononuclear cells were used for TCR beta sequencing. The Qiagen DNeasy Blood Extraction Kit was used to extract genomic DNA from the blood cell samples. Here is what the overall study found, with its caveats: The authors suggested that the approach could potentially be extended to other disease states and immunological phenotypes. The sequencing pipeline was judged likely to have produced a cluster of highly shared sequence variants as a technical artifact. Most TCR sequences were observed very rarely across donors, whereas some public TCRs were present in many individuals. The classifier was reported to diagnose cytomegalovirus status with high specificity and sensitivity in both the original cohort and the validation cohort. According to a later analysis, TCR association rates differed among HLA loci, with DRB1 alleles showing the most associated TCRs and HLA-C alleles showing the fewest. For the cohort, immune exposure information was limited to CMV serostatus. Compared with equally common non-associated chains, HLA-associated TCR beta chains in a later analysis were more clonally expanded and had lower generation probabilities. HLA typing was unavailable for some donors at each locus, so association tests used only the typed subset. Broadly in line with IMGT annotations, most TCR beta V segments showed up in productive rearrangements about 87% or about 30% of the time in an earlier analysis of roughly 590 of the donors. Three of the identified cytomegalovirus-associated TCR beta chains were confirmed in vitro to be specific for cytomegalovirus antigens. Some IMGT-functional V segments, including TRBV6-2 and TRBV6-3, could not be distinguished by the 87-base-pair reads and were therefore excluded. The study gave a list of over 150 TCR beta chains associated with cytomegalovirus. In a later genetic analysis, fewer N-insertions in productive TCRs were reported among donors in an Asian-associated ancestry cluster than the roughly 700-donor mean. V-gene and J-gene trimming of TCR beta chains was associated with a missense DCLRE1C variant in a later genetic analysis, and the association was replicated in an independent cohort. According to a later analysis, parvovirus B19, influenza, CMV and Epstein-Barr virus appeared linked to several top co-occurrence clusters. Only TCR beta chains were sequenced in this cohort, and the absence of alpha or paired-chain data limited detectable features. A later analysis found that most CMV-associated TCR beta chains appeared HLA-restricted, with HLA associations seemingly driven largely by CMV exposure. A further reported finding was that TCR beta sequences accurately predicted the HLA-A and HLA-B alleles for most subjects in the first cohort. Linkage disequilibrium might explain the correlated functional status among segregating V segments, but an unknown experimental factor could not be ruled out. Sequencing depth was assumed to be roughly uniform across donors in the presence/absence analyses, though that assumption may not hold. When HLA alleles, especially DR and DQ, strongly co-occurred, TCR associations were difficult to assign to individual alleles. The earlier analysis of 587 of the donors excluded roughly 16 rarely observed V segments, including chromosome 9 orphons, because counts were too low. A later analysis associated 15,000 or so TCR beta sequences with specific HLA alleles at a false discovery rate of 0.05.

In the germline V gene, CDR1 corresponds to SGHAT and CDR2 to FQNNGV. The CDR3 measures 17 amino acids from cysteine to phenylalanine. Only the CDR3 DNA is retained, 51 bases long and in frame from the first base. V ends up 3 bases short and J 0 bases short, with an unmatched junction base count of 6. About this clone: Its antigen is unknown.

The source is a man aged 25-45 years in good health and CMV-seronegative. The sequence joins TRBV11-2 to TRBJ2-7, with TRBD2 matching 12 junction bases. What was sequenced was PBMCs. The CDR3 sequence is CASSFARLAGDSYEQYF. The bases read TGTGCCAGCAGCTTCGCCCGACTAGCGGGAGACTCCTACGAGCAGTACTTC.